This TCR beta chain was observed in a study of T cell changes during pregnancy in multiple sclerosis. V gave up 5 bases and J gave up 3 bases, with 11 bases separating them. Germline assignment: CDR1 SGHAT and CDR2 FQNNGV. The CDR3 loop spans 13 amino acids. TCRdb's copy holds only in-frame clones and misses some; the assay was immunoSEQ multiplex PCR. This table has about 50,000 clones, roughly nine tenths appearing once. This specimen was CD8+ T cells from peripheral blood mononuclear cells, taken after pregnancy. The chain links TRBV11-2 to TRBJ2-7; possibly TRBD1 for D (5 bases). The receptor's source is a female donor with multiple sclerosis, enrolled in a pregnancy study. Written as DNA, the CDR3 is TGTGCCAGCAGCCCCGGTACAGGCTACGAGCAGTACTTC. Translated, it gives CASSPGTGYEQYF. Combining the CDR3 with reference TRBV11-2 and TRBJ2-7 gives the whole variable domain EAGVAQSPRYKIIEKRQSVAFWCNPISGHATLYWYQQILGQGPKLLIQFQNNGVVDDSQLPKDRFSAERLKGVDSTLKIQPAKLEDSAVYLCASSPGTGYEQYFGPGTRLTVT.